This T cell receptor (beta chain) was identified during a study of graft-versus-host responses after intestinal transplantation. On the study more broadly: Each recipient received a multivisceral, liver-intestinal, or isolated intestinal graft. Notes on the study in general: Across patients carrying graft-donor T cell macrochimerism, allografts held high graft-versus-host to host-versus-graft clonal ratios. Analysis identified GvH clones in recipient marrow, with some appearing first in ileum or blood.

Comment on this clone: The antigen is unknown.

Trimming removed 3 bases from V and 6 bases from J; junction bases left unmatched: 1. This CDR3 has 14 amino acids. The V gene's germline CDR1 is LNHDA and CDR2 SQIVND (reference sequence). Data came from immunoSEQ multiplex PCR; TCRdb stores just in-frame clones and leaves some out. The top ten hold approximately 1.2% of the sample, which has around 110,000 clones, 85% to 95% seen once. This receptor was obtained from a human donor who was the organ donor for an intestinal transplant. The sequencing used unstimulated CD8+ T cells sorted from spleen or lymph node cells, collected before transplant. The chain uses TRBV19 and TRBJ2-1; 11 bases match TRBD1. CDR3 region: CASSIGTGGNEQFF. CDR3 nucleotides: TGTGCCAGTAGTATCGGGACAGGGGGCAATGAGCAGTTCTTC.